Here is one TCR beta chain with its context. Its target is not known. A process of 5'RACE template switching, which added a universal primer site and UMIs, was used to make TCR cDNA. A single record per CDR3 protein comes from TCRdb applying MiXCR to the 5' RACE reads. This sample has about 300,000 distinct CDR3 sequences, with 3.5% to 4.5% found just once. The sample originates from a study of T cells after yellow fever vaccination. Notes on the study in general: Weaker in magnitude, the secondary response showed a faster peak on day 5 versus 15. Contamination by abundant bulk-population clonotypes could be present in FACS-sorted repertoires.

The sequenced sample was PBMCs, obtained 5 days after the yellow fever booster vaccination. This TCR was sampled from a young man who received the YFV17D yellow fever vaccine.

CDR3 sequence: CASSMTGQVNQPQHF. The CDR3 bases are TGTGCCAGCAGTATGACAGGGCAAGTAAATCAGCCCCAGCATTTT. V gene TRBV2 combines with J gene TRBJ1-5; 7 positions match TRBD1. CDR1 SNHLY and CDR2 FYNNEI come from the germline V gene. The CDR3 contains 15 residues. Germline trimming cut 5 bases from V and 4 bases from J; bases unmatched to any gene: 8.